This T cell receptor (beta chain) was documented in a study of T-cell memory formation after mild COVID-19. The V gene's germline CDR1 is SQVTM and CDR2 ANQGSEA. The CDR3 runs 13 residues. Trimming removed 5 bases from V and 5 bases from J, with 15 bases in between. TCRdb reprocessed the 5' RACE reads via MiXCR and lists one record per CDR3 protein. The data contain roughly 150,000 distinct CDR3 sequences, approximately 13% of them seen just once; the ten biggest clones take up 2.5% to 3.5%. Sample: PBMCs or a T cell subset sorted from them (not recorded which). This rearrangement joins TRBV29-1 to TRBJ1-2; tentatively, D is TRBD1 (5 bases). The source is a man between 18 and 29 years old who had mild COVID-19 (a few samples of this study predate the infection). Cell type and time point are not known. The CDR3 DNA reads as TGCAGCGTTCGGGGTGGGGGGGTATATGGCTACACCTTC. Residues: CSVRGGGVYGYTF.